In its sample, the clone carrying this T cell receptor beta chain was seen a few times. The antigen is not known. This sample is drawn from a study of cytomegalovirus exposure and HLA in healthy donors. With 60 Vbeta and 13 Jbeta primers, the PCR was carried out. Sequencing used immunoSEQ multiplex PCR; TCRdb keeps in-frame clones, though not all of them. The sample has 130,000 to 150,000 clones; roughly 78% are singletons. Germline-derived CDR1 and CDR2 are SGHRS and YFSETQ. The CDR3 is 14 amino acids. Between the trimmed V and J ends, which lost 2 bases and 1 base, there was a span of 9 bases. Study findings and constraints: Researchers reported that a few CMV-associated chains were confirmed in vitro as CMV antigen-specific. TCR beta chain V- and J-gene trimming was linked, in a later analysis, to a missense variant in DCLRE1C.

This TCR was recovered from a man aged 30-40 years in good health and CMV-seronegative. The sequenced sample consisted of PBMCs. This rearrangement joins TRBV5-1 to TRBJ1-1, with D unresolved. CDR3 protein: CASSFDKRNTEAFF. The CDR3 nucleotides are TGCGCCAGCAGCTTTGACAAGAGGAACACTGAAGCTTTCTTT.